The 25 T cell receptor beta chains given below trace back to one sample, sequenced in a study of OX40 agonist ivuxolimab in advanced cancers. Sequencing used immunoSEQ multiplex PCR; TCRdb keeps in-frame clones, though not all of them. Counted here are 68,000 or so clones, around 86% occurring once; the ten biggest clones make up 2% to 2.5%. The sequencing here drew on CD4+ or CD8+ T cells sorted from blood, taken in a trial of the OX40 agonist ivuxolimab. These receptors were obtained from an adult with an advanced solid tumor such as melanoma, head and neck, liver or kidney cancer.

Concerning this clone itself: At one end the junction does not follow the germline gene, possibly because of a read error. The V and J genes are TRBV7-7 and TRBJ2-5; TRBD1 or TRBD2 may be the D gene (5 bases each). Per germline, CDR1 SSHAT and CDR2 FNYEAQ (reference sequence). The CDR3 runs 14 residues. This CDR3 is CASSSTGLQETQYF. The CDR3 DNA reads TGTGCTAGCAGCTCCACGGGGCTTCAAGAGACCCAGTACTTC.

Only a few counts were recorded for this clone. The chain joins TRBV5-6 to TRBJ2-1; D may be TRBD1 (6 bases). This CDR3 contains 14 residues. Germline CDR1 SGHDT, CDR2 YYEEEE. With 3 bases removed from V and 7 bases from J, the gap between germline ends came to 14 bases. CDR3 in DNA: TGTGCCAGCAGCTGGAAAGGGGGTGGAAATGAGCAGTTCTTC. It is translated as CASSWKGGGNEQFF.

This rearrangement joins TRBV4-3 to TRBJ1-3; D is perhaps TRBD1 (5 bases). V was pared by 2 bases and J by 4 bases, with 9 bases between. Looked up from germline, CDR1 is LGHNA and CDR2 is YSLEER. The length of the CDR3 is 14 residues. The DNA of the CDR3 is TGCGCCAGCAGCCAATGGGACGGAGGAAACACCATATATTTT. It yields the protein CASSQWDGGNTIYF.

This chain connects TRBV9 to TRBJ1-6, with 9 bases lining up with TRBD1. The ends lost 0 bases at V and 6 bases at J; junction bases unmatched: 4. Germline V gene lookup returns CDR1 SGDLS and CDR2 YYNGEE. This CDR3 spans 16 amino acids. CDR3 protein: CASSVDGQGTNSPLHF. CDR3 nucleotide sequence: TGTGCCAGCAGCGTAGACGGACAGGGGACTAATTCACCCCTCCACTTT.

J is TRBJ1-2 and V is TRBV29-1; 8 nucleotides match TRBD1. The V and J ends lost 5 bases and 8 bases, in that order; junction bases with no gene match: 13. This CDR3 has 14 amino acids. Germline V CDR1 and CDR2: SQVTM, ANQGSEA. CDR3 DNA: TGCAGCGTTAAAACAGGGGGAGCCGGAGACGGCTACACCTTC. It codes for CSVKTGGAGDGYTF.

The chain recombines TRBV4-3 with TRBJ2-1, with D possibly called TRBD1 or TRBD2 (5 bases each). CDR1 is LGHNA and CDR2 is YSLEER in the germline V gene. Trimming left V 0 bases short and J 10 bases short, with 19 bases between. This CDR3 is 16 amino acids long. CDR3 DNA: TGCGCCAGCAGCCAAGATTACGGGGCCCGCTTCGGAGAGCAGTTCTTC. Its translation is CASSQDYGARFGEQFF.

This chain uses TRBV9 with TRBJ2-2; 8 bases map to TRBD1. The CDR3 runs to 16 residues. Germline CDR1 reads SGDLS; CDR2 reads YYNGEE. The junction had 8 bases not matched to a gene; V was cut back by 3 bases and J by 4 bases. The chain's CDR3 is CASSAMTGAFTGELFF. Written as DNA, the CDR3 is TGTGCCAGCAGCGCGATGACAGGGGCATTCACCGGGGAGCTGTTTTTT.

The V gene is TRBV9, the J gene TRBJ2-1; perhaps D is TRBD1 or TRBD2 (5 bases each). Germline lookup yields CDR1 SGDLS and CDR2 YYNGEE. This CDR3 is 14 amino acids long. V was pared by 4 bases and J by 7 bases, with 15 bases between. CDR3 nucleotides: TGTGCCAGCAGCAACGGGCAGGGACGGAATGAGCAGTTCTTC. This translates into CASSNGQGRNEQFF. Variable domain in full (rest from reference TRBV9 and TRBJ2-1): DSGVTQTPKHLITATGQRVTLRCSPRSGDLSVYWYQQSLDQGLQFLIQYYNGEERAKGNILERFSAQQFPDLHSELNLSSLELGDSALYFCASSNGQGRNEQFFGPGTRLTVL.

This sequence joins TRBV29-1 and TRBJ2-1; TRBD2 matches 12 bases. The CDR3 has 17 residues. Germline V lookup: CDR1 SQVTM, CDR2 ANQGSEA. After removal of 4 bases from V and 3 bases from J, the junction contained 10 bases not matched to a gene. CDR3 nucleotides: TGCAGCGTTGCGGGCCTAGCGGGAGGGCCGTTCTACAATGAGCAGTTCTTC. Its protein product is CSVAGLAGGPFYNEQFF.

The chain joins TRBV7-2 to TRBJ1-2; D gene unclear. This CDR3 contains 14 residues. Between the trimmed V and J ends, which lost 7 bases and 1 base, there was a span of 13 bases. Germline values: CDR1 SGHTA, CDR2 FQGNSA. CDR3 sequence reads: CASNPGSLNYGYTF. The CDR3, as DNA: TGTGCCAGCAACCCGGGATCCCTTAACTATGGCTACACCTTC. Complete variable domain (other parts from reference TRBV7-2 and TRBJ1-2): GAGVSQSPSNKVTEKGKDVELRCDPISGHTALYWYRQSLGQGLEFLIYFQGNSAPDKSGLPSDRFSAERTGGSVSTLTIQRTQQEDSAVYLCASNPGSLNYGYTFGSGTRLTVV.

The rearrangement uses TRBV7-8 and TRBJ2-7; D ambiguous. V was shortened by 0 bases and J by 3 bases, with 9 bases between the two germline ends. Looked up from germline, CDR1 is SGHVS and CDR2 is FQNEAQ. CDR3 length: 14 residues. CDR3 nucleotide sequence: TGTGCCAGCAGCTTAGCGCGAGAGGACTACGAGCAGTACTTC. Encoded protein: CASSLAREDYEQYF.

This clone came up many times. The chain is built from TRBV28 and TRBJ1-3; D gene ambiguous. Trimming shortened V by 5 bases and J by 4 bases, and 18 bases separated the two germline ends. CDR3 size: 16 residues. CDR1 is MDHEN, CDR2 SYDVKM, per germline. The DNA for the CDR3 is TGTGCCAGCAGTCCGCGGCGCAGGACGTCGGGAAACACCATATATTTT. Its translation is CASSPRRRTSGNTIYF.

The chain recombines TRBV5-1 with TRBJ2-1; 10 bases line up with TRBD2. The CDR3 extends over 16 amino acids. Germline CDR1 and CDR2: SGHRS and YFSETQ. V was clipped by 2 bases and J by 4 bases; unmatched bases: 6. In DNA form, the CDR3 reads TGCGCCAGCAGCTTAGCGGGAGGGGTAGGGTACAATGAGCAGTTCTTC. Translated, it gives CASSLAGGVGYNEQFF.

The rearrangement links TRBV5-1 to TRBJ2-7; no reliable D call. The CDR3 runs to 13 residues. Per the germline V gene, CDR1 is SGHRS and CDR2 is YFSETQ. The ends were cut back, 4 bases at V and 4 bases at J, with 12 bases in the middle. The DNA of the CDR3 is TGCGCCAGCAGCCCCCCCAACTTGTACGAGCAGTACTTC. It yields the protein CASSPPNLYEQYF.

The chain links TRBV20-1 to TRBJ2-1; no reliable D call. From germline, CDR1 is DFQATT and CDR2 SNEGSKA (reference sequence). The CDR3 spans 11 residues. V was cut by 6 bases and J by 6 bases, with 9 bases left in between. The CDR3: CSANGRNEQFF. The CDR3 nucleotides are TGCAGTGCCAACGGCCGCAATGAGCAGTTCTTC.

This chain joins TRBV6-1 and TRBJ2-6; D is ambiguous. Trimming took 6 bases from V and 1 from J, leaving 4 bases between them. The CDR3 extends over 13 amino acids. The germline V gene encodes CDR1 MNHNS and CDR2 SASEGT. The CDR3 sequence is CASSVSGANVLTF. The CDR3 DNA reads TGTGCCAGCAGCGTATCTGGGGCCAACGTCCTGACTTTC.

The V gene is TRBV7-2, the J gene TRBJ2-3; 11 nucleotides line up with TRBD2. Germline CDR1 and CDR2: SGHTA and FQGNSA. Unmatched junction bases numbered 7, after V lost 3 bases and J lost 14 bases. This CDR3 has 13 residues. The CDR3 DNA follows: TGTGCCAGCAGCTTCCGACTAGCGGGAACGGGGTATTTT. Its translation: CASSFRLAGTGYF. Looking up the rest from reference TRBV7-2 and TRBJ2-3 gives the full variable domain: GAGVSQSPSNKVTEKGKDVELRCDPISGHTALYWYRQSLGQGLEFLIYFQGNSAPDKSGLPSDRFSAERTGGSVSTLTIQRTQQEDSAVYLCASSFRLAGTGYFGPGTRLTVL.

The chain combines TRBV7-3 with TRBJ1-4, with a tentative D call TRBD1 (6 bases). There are 15 residues in the CDR3. Per the germline V gene, CDR1 is SGHTA and CDR2 is FQGTGA. The V and J ends lost 2 bases and 8 bases respectively, with 15 bases between them. The DNA for the CDR3 is TGTGCCAGCAGCTTAGGCCCAGGGGCTGGAGAAAAACTGTTTTTT. The encoded protein is CASSLGPGAGEKLFF.

This sequence joins TRBV4-2 and TRBJ2-3; 16 bases are a match to TRBD2. The CDR3 extends over 18 amino acids. Losses at the gene ends were 4 bases for V and 3 bases for J; bases not matched to a gene: 7. Germline V gives CDR1 LGHNA, CDR2 YNFKEQ. CDR3 residues: CASSPGTSGRAGTDTQYF. CDR3 nucleotide sequence: TGTGCCAGCAGCCCGGGGACTAGCGGGAGGGCAGGAACAGATACGCAGTATTTT.

The V call is TRBV9, the J call TRBJ2-1, with 7 bases aligning to TRBD2. This CDR3 contains 15 residues. V was pared by 0 bases and J by 4 bases, with 4 bases of the junction left unmatched. From germline, CDR1 is SGDLS and CDR2 YYNGEE. The CDR3 DNA sequence: TGTGCCAGCAGCGTAGGGGGAGGGCATTACAATGAGCAGTTCTTC. Its translation is CASSVGGGHYNEQFF.

The chain couples TRBV7-6 to TRBJ1-3, with D uncertain. The V end was cut by 1 base, the J end by 0 bases, with 4 bases between. The CDR3 covers 14 residues. Per germline, CDR1 SGHVS and CDR2 FNYEAQ. CDR3 residues: CASSLDSSGNTIYF. CDR3 DNA sequence: TGTGCCAGCAGCTTAGACAGCTCTGGAAACACCATATATTTT.

The chain carries TRBV21-1 and TRBJ2-7; the D call of TRBD1 is as the table states it, not checked on the DNA. TRBV21-1 is flagged as a pseudogene. This CDR3 region has 12 residues. The CDR3 loop is CASGWTGYEQYF. The CDR3 nucleotides read TGTGCCAGCGGGTGGACAGGCTACGAGCAGTACTTC.

Relative to its sample, this clone is medium-sized. This rearrangement joins TRBV18 to TRBJ1-1, with 10 bases fitting TRBD1. CDR1 and CDR2 (germline): KGHSH, LQKENI. V lost 3 bases and J lost 5; bases outside the gene matches: 6. The CDR3 has 15 amino acids. The CDR3 DNA reads as TGTGCCAGCTCACCGACCGGGACAGGGGTAACTGAAGCTTTCTTT. Translating it yields CASSPTGTGVTEAFF.

This clone has a handful of counts. This rearrangement joins TRBV14 to TRBJ2-7, with no clear D. V gave up 4 bases and J gave up 0 bases, with 10 bases separating them. Germline loops: CDR1 SGHDN, CDR2 FVKESK. This CDR3 has 14 residues. The CDR3 sequence: CASSPWDSSYEQYF. CDR3 bases: TGTGCCAGCAGCCCTTGGGATAGCTCCTACGAGCAGTACTTC.

V gene TRBV29-1 combines with J gene TRBJ2-5, with D tentatively TRBD2 (6 bases). The CDR3 covers 12 residues. V dropped 7 bases and J dropped 4 bases, with 13 bases sitting between them. CDR1 is SQVTM and CDR2 is ANQGSEA in the germline V gene. The CDR3 loop is CSAGGGGETQYF. CDR3 in DNA: TGCAGCGCTGGTGGGGGAGGAGAGACCCAGTACTTC.